The T cell receptor (beta chain) under discussion was sequenced for a study of blood T cell repertoires in COVID-19. About the study: Acute and convalescent COVID-19 specimens originated in the United States, Italy and Spain. T cells, B-cell-depleted T cells, or PBMCs provided the cDNA or gDNA that served as material.

Original handling: Estimates of nucleated cell counts were drawn from the amplification of reference gene primers. Here immunoSEQ multiplex PCR was the method, and the copy in TCRdb shows in-frame clones only, minus some. That table is the source of V, J and clone size, and D and trimming were worked out from the DNA. This table holds about 98,000 clones, approximately 90% found once. This clonotype was obtained from a man aged 50 to 59 with active COVID-19. What was sequenced was peripheral blood.

The CDR3 sequence is CASSVEGQGRGTQYF. The CDR3 nucleotides read TGTGCCAGCAGCGTAGAGGGACAGGGAAGGGGTACGCAGTATTTT. The gene calls are TRBV9 and TRBJ2-3; TRBD1 matches at 9 bases. CDR1 is SGDLS and CDR2 is YYNGEE in the germline V gene. Trimming at V came to 0 bases and at J to 8 bases, leaving 7 bases not matched to a gene. The CDR3 covers 15 residues.